This entry is about one TCR beta chain. Its cognate antigen is unknown. Profiling relied on immunoSEQ multiplex PCR, and the TCRdb table lists in-frame clones only, not all of them. The table shows about 15,000 clones, with under 80% occurring only once. J was trimmed by 5 bases and V by 5 bases; bases with no gene match: 9. CDR1 and CDR2 from the germline V gene are MNHEY and SMNVEV (reference sequence). The CDR3 contains 18 residues. The data were obtained in a study of CD4 T cells in relation to SARS-CoV-2 and coronaviruses. Study details: PBMCs were cultured with antigen for around nine days before TCR beta sequencing.

Before the COVID-19 pandemic, during about 2010-2018, CD4+ T cells were taken from unexposed donors. After about ten days of culture, CD4+ T cells were isolated. The receptor comes from a human donor in good health. The chain has TRBV27 and TRBJ2-2; 15 bases map to TRBD2. The sample consisted of CD4+ T cells from PBMCs, cultured in vitro. Here the CDR3 reads CASSVGGLAGGRTGELFF. The CDR3, as DNA: TGTGCCAGCAGTGTTGGCGGACTAGCGGGAGGGCGGACCGGGGAGCTGTTTTTT.